These T cell receptor beta chains were read from a single sample in a study of T cells in Graves' hyperthyroidism and ophthalmopathy. Each CDR3 protein gets one entry after TCRdb re-called the multiplex PCR reads with MiXCR. The sample contains hundreds of thousands of distinct CDR3 sequences, more than 11% of which appear only once. Input material: blood. These receptors were collected from a woman in her twenties or thirties with Graves' hyperthyroidism that later progressed to Graves' ophthalmopathy. The CDR3 runs from the conserved cysteine through the conserved F or W. D genes are given only for firm matches. Clone size is not always given. Where it is, it says once, few, many or a class for expanded clones.

TRBV7-8	TRBD2	TRBJ2-7	.	CASSRTSGRDNEQYF	TGTGCCAGCAGTCGGACTAGCGGGAGAGACAACGAGCAGTACTTC
TRBV10-3	TRBD1	TRBJ2-7	.	CAISATTGVNEQYF	TGTGCCATCAGTGCGACGACAGGGGTAAACGAGCAGTACTTC
TRBV6-5	TRBD2	TRBJ2-7	.	CASSYFSGRSSYEQYF	TGTGCCAGCAGTTACTTCAGCGGGAGGAGCTCCTACGAGCAGTACTTC
TRBV2	TRBD1	TRBJ2-1	many	CASSVGQGQHNEQFF	TGTGCCAGCAGTGTGGGACAGGGGCAGCACAATGAGCAGTTCTTC
TRBV6-1	TRBD2	TRBJ2-3	many	CASRSGIAADTQYF	TGTGCCAGCAGAAGCGGGATAGCGGCAGATACGCAGTATTTT
TRBV6-4	TRBD2	TRBJ2-7	.	CASRSGSYEQYF	TGTGCCAGTCGAAGCGGGAGTTACGAGCAGTACTTC
TRBV10-3	.	TRBJ2-1	many	CATSKSVGSETEQFF	TGTGCCACCTCGAAATCGGTGGGTAGCGAGACTGAGCAGTTCTTC
TRBV28	.	TRBJ2-5	many	CASSLSGGEGETQYF	TGTGCCAGCAGTTTATCTGGGGGCGAAGGCGAGACCCAGTACTTC
TRBV7-6	.	TRBJ2-5	many	CASSQLEETQYF	TGTGCCAGCAGCCAGCTTGAGGAGACCCAGTACTTC
TRBV18	.	TRBJ1-1	.	CASSPRRVDTEAFF	TGTGCCAGCTCACCCAGGAGGGTAGACACTGAAGCTTTCTTT
TRBV4-2	TRBD1	TRBJ2-7	.	CASSHAPGQGTSEQYF	TGTGCCAGCAGCCATGCGCCGGGACAGGGAACGTCCGAGCAGTACTTC
TRBV7-2	.	TRBJ1-1	many	CASSSSAVETIVNTEAFF	TGTGCCAGCAGCTCCTCGGCAGTCGAAACAATTGTGAACACTGAAGCTTTCTTT
TRBV6-6	.	TRBJ1-5	few	CASSYEGAYQPQHF	TGTGCCAGCAGTTACGAAGGGGCTTATCAGCCCCAGCATTTT
TRBV9	TRBD2	TRBJ2-1	.	CASSSSGKTYNDQFF	TGTGCCAGCAGCAGTAGCGGGAAAACCTACAATGATCAGTTCTTC
TRBV19	.	TRBJ1-2	.	CASSLLPGSPYGYTF	TGTGCCAGTAGTCTCCTTCCCGGGTCTCCTTATGGCTACACCTTC
TRBV30	.	TRBJ2-7	many	CAWTPSASYEQYF	TGTGCCTGGACCCCCAGCGCCTCCTACGAGCAGTACTTC